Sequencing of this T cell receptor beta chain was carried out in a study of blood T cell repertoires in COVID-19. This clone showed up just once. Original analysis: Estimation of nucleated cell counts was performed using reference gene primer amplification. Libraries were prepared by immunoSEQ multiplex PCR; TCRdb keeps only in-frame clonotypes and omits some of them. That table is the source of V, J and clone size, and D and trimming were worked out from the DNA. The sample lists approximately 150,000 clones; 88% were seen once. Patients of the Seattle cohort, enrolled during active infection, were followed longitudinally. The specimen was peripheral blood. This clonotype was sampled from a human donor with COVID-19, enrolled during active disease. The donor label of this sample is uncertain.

In DNA form, the CDR3 reads TGTGCCAGCAGTGAGTGGGGGGGGCCTAACTATGGCTACACCTTC. Translating it yields CASSEWGGPNYGYTF. The V and J genes are TRBV6-1 and TRBJ1-2; D perhaps matches TRBD1 (6 bases). CDR1 is MNHNS, CDR2 SASEGT, per germline. This CDR3 comprises 15 residues. V lost 3 bases, J lost 0 bases, and 11 bases lay in between.